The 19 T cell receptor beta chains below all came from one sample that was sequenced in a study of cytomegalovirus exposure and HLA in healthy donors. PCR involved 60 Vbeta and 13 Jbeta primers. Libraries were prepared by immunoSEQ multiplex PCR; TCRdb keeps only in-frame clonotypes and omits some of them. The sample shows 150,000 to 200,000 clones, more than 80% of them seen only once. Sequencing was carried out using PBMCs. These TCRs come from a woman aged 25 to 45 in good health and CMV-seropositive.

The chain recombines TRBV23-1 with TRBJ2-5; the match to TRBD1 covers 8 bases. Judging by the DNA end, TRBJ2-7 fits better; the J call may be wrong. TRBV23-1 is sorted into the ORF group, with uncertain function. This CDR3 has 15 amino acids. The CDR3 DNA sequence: TGCGCCAGCAGTACTAAGAGACAGGGGTGTTACGAGCAGTACTTC. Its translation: CASSTKRQGCYEQYF.

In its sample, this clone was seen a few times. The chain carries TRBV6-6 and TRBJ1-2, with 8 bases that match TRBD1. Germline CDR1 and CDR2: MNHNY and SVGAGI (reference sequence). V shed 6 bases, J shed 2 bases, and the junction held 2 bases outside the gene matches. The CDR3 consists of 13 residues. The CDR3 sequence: CASSRDRNYGYTF. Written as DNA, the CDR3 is TGTGCCAGCAGCCGGGACAGGAACTATGGCTACACCTTC.

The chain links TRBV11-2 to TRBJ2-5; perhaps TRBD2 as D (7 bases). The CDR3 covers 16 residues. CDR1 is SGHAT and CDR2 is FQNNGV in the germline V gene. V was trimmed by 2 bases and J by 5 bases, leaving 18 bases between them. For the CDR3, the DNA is TGTGCCAGCAGCTTAAGGGGGGGCAGGGAGGGGGAGACCCAGTACTTC. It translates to CASSLRGGREGETQYF.

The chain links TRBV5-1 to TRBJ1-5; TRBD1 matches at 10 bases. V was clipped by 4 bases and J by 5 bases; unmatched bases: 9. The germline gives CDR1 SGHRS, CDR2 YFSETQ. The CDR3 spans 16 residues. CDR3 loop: CASSADGTGDHQPQHF. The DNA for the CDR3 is TGCGCCAGCAGCGCGGACGGGACAGGGGACCATCAGCCCCAGCATTTT. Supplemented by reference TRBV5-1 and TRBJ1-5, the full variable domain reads KAGVTQTPRYLIKTRGQQVTLSCSPISGHRSVSWYQQTPGQGLQFLFEYFSETQRNKGNFPGRFSGRQFSNSRSEMNVSTLELGDSALYLCASSADGTGDHQPQHFGDGTRLSIL.

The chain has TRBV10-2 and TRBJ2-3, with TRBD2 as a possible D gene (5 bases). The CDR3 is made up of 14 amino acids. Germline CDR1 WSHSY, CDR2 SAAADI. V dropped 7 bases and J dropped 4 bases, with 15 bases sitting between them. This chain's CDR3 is CASKSSMGSDTQYF. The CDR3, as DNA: TGCGCCAGCAAATCTAGCATGGGATCAGATACGCAGTATTTT.

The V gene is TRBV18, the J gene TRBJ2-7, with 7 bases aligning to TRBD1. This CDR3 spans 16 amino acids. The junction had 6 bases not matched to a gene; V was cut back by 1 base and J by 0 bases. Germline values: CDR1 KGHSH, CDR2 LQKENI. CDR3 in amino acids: CASSPRTGLISYEQYF. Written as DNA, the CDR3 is TGTGCCAGCTCACCACGGACAGGCTTGATCTCCTACGAGCAGTACTTC. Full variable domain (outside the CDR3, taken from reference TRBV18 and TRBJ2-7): NAGVMQNPRHLVRRRGQEARLRCSPMKGHSHVYWYRQLPEEGLKFMVYLQKENIIDESGMPKERFSAEFPKEGPSILRIQQVVRGDSAAYFCASSPRTGLISYEQYFGPGTRLTVT.

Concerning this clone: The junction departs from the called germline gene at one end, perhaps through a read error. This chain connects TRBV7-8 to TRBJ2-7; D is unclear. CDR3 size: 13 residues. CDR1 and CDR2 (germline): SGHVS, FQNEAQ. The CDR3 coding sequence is TGTTCCAGCAACCAAAAGCCGGCCTACGAGCAGTACTTC. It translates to CSSNQKPAYEQYF.

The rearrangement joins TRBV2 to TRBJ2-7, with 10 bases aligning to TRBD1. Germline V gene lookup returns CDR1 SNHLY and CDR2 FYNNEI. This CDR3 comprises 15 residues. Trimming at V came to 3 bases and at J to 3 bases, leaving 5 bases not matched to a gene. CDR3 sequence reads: CASSDEGTGDYEQYF. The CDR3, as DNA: TGTGCCAGCAGTGATGAGGGGACAGGGGACTACGAGCAGTACTTC.

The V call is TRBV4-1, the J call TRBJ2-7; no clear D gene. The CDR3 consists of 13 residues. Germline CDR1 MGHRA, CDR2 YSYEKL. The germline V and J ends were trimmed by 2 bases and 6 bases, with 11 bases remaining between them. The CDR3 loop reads CASSQSPVGEQYF. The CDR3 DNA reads TGCGCCAGCAGCCAATCCCCGGTCGGCGAGCAGTACTTC.

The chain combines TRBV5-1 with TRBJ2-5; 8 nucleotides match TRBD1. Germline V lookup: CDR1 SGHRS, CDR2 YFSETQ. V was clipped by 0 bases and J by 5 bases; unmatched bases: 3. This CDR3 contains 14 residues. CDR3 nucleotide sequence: TGCGCCAGCAGCTTGGAGGGGACAGGCGAGACCCAGTACTTC. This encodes CASSLEGTGETQYF.

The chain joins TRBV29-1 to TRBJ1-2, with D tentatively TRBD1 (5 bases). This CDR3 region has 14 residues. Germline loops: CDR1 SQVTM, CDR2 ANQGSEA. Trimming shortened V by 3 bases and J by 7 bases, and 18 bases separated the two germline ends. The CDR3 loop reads CSVDSGYRIGGYTF. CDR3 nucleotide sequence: TGCAGCGTTGATTCAGGGTATCGGATCGGTGGCTACACCTTC.

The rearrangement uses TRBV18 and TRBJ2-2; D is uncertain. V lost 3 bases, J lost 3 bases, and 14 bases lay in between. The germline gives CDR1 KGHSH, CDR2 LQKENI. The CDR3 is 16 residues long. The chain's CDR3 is CASSPKFGRDTGELFF. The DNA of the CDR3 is TGTGCCAGCTCACCGAAGTTTGGCCGGGACACCGGGGAGCTGTTTTTT.

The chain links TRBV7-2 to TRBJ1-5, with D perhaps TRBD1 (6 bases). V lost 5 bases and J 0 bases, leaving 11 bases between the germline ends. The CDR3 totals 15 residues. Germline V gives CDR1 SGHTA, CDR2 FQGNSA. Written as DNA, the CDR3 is TGTGCCAGCAGCCAAAGGGGGGGTAGCAATCAGCCCCAGCATTTT. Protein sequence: CASSQRGGSNQPQHF.

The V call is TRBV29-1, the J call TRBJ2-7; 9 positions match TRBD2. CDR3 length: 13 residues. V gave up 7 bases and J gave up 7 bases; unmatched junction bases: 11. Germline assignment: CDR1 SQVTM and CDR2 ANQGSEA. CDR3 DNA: TGCAGCGCTGGAGGCGGGGGGGGCCGGGAGCAGTACTTC. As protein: CSAGGGGGREQYF.

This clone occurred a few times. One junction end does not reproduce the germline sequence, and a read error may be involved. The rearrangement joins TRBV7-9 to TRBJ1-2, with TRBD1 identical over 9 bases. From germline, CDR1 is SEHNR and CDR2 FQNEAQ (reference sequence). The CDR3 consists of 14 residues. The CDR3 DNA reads TGTTCCAGCAGCCTGGGGACAGGGATCTATGGCTACACCTTC. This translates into CSSSLGTGIYGYTF.

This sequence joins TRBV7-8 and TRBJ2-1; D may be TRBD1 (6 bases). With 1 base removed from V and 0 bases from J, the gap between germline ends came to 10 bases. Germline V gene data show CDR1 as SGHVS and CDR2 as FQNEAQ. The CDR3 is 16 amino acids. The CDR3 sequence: CASSLGGPGSYNEQFF. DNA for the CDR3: TGTGCCAGCAGCTTAGGGGGGCCCGGCTCCTACAATGAGCAGTTCTTC.

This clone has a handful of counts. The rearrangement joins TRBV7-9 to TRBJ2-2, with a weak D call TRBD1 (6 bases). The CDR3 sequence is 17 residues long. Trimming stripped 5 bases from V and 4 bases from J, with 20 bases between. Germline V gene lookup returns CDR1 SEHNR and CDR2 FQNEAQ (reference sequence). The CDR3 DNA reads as TGTGCCAGCAGCCCGCCGAGGGGCGCAGGGGCCACCGGGGAGCTGTTTTTT. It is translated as CASSPPRGAGATGELFF.

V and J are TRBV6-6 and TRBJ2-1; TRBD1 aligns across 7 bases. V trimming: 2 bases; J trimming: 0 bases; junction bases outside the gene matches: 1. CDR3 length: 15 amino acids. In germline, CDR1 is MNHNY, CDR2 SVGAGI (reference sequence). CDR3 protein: CASSYGQASYNEQFF. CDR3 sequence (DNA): TGTGCCAGCAGTTACGGACAGGCCTCCTACAATGAGCAGTTCTTC.

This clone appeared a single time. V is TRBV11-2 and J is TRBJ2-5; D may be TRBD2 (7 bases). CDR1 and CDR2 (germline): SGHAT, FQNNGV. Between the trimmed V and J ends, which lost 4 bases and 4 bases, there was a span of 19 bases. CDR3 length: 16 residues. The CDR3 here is CASSSMPTGRGETQYF. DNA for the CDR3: TGTGCCAGCAGCTCAATGCCCACAGGGAGGGGAGAGACCCAGTACTTC.